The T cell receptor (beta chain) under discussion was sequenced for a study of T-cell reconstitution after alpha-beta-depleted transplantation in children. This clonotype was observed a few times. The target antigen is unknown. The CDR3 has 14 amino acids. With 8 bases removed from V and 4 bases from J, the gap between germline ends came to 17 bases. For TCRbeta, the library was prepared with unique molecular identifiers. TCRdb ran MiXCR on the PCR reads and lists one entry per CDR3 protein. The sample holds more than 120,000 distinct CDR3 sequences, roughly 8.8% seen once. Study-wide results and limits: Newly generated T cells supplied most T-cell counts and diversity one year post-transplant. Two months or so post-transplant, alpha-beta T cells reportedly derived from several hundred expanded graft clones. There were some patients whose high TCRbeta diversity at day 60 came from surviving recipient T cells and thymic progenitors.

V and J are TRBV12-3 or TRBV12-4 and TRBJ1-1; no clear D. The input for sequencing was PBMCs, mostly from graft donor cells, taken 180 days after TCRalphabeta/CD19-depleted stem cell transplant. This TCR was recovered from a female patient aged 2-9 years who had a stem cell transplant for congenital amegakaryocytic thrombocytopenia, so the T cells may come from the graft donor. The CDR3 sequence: CASLTRRVVTEAFF. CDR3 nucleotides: TGTGCCAGCCTCACGAGGAGGGTGGTCACTGAAGCTTTCTTT.